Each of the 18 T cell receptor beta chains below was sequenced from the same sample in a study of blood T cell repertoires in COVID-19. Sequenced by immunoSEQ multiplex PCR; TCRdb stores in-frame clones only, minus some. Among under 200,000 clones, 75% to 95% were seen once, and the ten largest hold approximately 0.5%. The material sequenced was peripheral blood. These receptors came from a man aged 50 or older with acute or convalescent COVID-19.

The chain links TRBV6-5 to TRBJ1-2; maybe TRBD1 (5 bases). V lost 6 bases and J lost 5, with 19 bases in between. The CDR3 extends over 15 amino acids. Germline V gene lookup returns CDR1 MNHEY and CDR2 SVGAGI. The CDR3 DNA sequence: TGTGCCAGCAGCTCCCTGGGGTCAGGGCAATATGGCTACACCTTC. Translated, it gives CASSSLGSGQYGYTF.

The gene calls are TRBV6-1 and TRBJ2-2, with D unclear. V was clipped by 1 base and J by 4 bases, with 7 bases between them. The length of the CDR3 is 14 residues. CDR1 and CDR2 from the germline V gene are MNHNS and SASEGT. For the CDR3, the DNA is TGTGCCAGCAGTGAAGTACGGTCCACCGGGGAGCTGTTTTTT. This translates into CASSEVRSTGELFF.

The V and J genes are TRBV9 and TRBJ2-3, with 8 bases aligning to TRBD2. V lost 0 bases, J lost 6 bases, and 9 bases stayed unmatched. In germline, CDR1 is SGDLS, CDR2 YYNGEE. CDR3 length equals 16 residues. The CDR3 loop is CASSVAGGRDWDTQYF. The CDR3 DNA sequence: TGTGCCAGCAGCGTAGCGGGGGGGCGGGACTGGGATACGCAGTATTTT.

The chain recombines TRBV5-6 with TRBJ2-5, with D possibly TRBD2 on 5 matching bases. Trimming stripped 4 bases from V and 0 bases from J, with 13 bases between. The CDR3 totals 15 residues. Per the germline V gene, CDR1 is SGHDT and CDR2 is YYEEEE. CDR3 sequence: CASSLIPGNQETQYF. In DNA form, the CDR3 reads TGTGCCAGCAGCCTCATCCCGGGGAACCAAGAGACCCAGTACTTC.

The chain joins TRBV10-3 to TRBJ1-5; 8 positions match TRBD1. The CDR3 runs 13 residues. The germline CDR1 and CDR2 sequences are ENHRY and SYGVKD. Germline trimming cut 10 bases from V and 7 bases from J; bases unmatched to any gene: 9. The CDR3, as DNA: TGTGCCACCTCGGACAGGGTAGACCAGCCCCAGCATTTT. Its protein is CATSDRVDQPQHF.

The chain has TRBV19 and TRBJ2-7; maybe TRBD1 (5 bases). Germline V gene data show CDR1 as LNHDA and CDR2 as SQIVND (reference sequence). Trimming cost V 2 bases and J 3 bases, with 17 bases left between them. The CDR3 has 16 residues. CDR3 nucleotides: TGTGCCAGTAGTATATCAGGGTTCTACAGTCGCTACGAGCAGTACTTC. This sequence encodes CASSISGFYSRYEQYF.

The CDR3 loop reads CASSLGGRPLHF. As DNA, the CDR3 is TGTGCCAGCAGCTTGGGGGGTAGACCCCTCCACTTT. The V call is TRBV13, the J call TRBJ1-6; perhaps TRBD1 as D (5 bases). The length of the CDR3 is 12 residues. Trimming removed 3 bases from V and 12 bases from J, with 9 bases in between. CDR1 PRHDT and CDR2 FYEKMQ come from the germline V gene (reference sequence).

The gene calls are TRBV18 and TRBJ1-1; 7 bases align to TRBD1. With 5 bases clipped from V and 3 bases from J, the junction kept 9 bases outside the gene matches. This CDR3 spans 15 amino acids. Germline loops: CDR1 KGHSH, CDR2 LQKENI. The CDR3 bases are TGTGCCAGCTCAGTCGACAGGGTGGGTTACACTGAAGCTTTCTTT. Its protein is CASSVDRVGYTEAFF.

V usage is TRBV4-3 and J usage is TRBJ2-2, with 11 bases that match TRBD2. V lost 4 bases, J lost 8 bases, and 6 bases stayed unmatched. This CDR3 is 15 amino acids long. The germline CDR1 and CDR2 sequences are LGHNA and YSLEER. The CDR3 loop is CASSLLAGGSGELFF. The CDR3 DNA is TGCGCCAGCAGCCTCCTAGCGGGGGGTTCTGGGGAGCTGTTTTTT.

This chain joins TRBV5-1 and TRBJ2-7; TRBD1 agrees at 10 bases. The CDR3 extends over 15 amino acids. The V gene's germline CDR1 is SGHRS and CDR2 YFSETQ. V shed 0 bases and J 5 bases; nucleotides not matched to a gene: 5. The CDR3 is CASSLVGQGRDEQYF. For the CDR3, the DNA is TGCGCCAGCAGCTTGGTGGGACAGGGGAGAGACGAGCAGTACTTC.

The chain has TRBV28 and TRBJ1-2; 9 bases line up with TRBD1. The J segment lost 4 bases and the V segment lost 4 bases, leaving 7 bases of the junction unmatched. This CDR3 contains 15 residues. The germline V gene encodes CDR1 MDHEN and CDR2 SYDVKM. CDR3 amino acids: CASSSPGQGVYGYTF. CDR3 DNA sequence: TGTGCCAGCAGTTCACCGGGACAGGGAGTCTATGGCTACACCTTC.

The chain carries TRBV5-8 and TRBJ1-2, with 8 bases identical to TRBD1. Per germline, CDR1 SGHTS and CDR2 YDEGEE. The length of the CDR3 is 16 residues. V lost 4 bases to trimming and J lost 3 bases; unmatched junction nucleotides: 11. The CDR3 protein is CASSPTGQGSYYGYTF. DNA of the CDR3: TGTGCCAGCAGCCCCACCGGACAGGGTTCCTACTATGGCTACACCTTC.

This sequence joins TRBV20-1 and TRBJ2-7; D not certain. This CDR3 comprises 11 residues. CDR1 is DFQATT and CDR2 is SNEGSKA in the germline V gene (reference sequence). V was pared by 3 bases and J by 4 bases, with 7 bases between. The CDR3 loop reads CSASLEYEQYF. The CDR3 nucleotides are TGCAGTGCTAGTTTAGAGTACGAGCAGTACTTC.

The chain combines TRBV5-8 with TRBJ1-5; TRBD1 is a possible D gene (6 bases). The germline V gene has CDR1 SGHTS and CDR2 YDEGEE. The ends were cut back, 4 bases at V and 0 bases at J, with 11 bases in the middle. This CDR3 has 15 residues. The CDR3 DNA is TGTGCCAGCAGCAGCGGACAGAATAGCAATCAGCCCCAGCATTTT. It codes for CASSSGQNSNQPQHF.

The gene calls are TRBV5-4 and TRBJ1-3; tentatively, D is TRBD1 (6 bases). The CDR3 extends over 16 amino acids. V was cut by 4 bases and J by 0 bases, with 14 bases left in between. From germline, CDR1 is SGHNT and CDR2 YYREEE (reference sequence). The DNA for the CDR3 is TGTGCCAGCAGCCCCACAGGGCCATACTCTGGAAACACCATATATTTT. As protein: CASSPTGPYSGNTIYF.

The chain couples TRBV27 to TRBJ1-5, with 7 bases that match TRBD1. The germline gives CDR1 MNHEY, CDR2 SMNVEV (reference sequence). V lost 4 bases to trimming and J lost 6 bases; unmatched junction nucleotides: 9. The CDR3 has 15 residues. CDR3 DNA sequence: TGTGCCAGCAGTTCACGGCCGACAGGGACTCAGCCCCAGCATTTT. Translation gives CASSSRPTGTQPQHF.

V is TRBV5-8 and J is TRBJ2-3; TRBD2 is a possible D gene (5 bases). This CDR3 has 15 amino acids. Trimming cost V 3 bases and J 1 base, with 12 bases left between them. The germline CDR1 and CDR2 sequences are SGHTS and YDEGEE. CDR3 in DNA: TGTGCCAGCAGCTCGGGGAGCTTTGGCACAGATACGCAGTATTTT. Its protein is CASSSGSFGTDTQYF.

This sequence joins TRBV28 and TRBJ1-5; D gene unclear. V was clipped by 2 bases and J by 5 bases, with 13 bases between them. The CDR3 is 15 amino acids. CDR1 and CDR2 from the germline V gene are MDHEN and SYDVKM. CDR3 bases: TGTGCCAGCAGTTTAGCGTCCCCTGGGCATCAGCCCCAGCATTTT. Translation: CASSLASPGHQPQHF.